Below, 21 T cell receptor beta chains from the same sample are listed, as sequenced in a study of cytomegalovirus exposure and HLA in healthy donors. The PCR employed 60 Vbeta primers together with 13 Jbeta primers. TCRdb keeps only in-frame clones here, not all; method: immunoSEQ multiplex PCR. The data hold about 99,000 clones, with approximately 80% observed a single time. Sequenced: PBMCs. These receptors were obtained from a man aged 40-50 years in good health and CMV-seronegative.

The rearrangement uses TRBV9 and TRBJ1-1; a weak D match, TRBD1 (6 bases). V lost 3 bases and J lost 4, with 19 bases in between. CDR1 is SGDLS, CDR2 YYNGEE, per germline. The CDR3 has 16 amino acids. CDR3 nucleotides: TGTGCCAGCAGCGCGGCCCCGGGGGGGCTCGGCACTGAAGCTTTCTTT. It translates to CASSAAPGGLGTEAFF. The whole variable domain, remainder taken from reference TRBV9 and TRBJ1-1, is DSGVTQTPKHLITATGQRVTLRCSPRSGDLSVYWYQQSLDQGLQFLIQYYNGEERAKGNILERFSAQQFPDLHSELNLSSLELGDSALYFCASSAAPGGLGTEAFFGQGTRLTVV.

This sequence joins TRBV7-3 and TRBJ2-1, with TRBD2 matching over 13 bases. Germline values: CDR1 SGHTA, CDR2 FQGTGA. This CDR3 region has 17 residues. The junction had 7 bases not matched to a gene; V was cut back by 3 bases and J by 5 bases. Written as DNA, the CDR3 is TGTGCCAGCAGCTTCGAGGGACTAGCGGGGCCAAACAATGAGCAGTTCTTC. Its translation is CASSFEGLAGPNNEQFF.

This clone was seen only once. The chain links TRBV29-1 to TRBJ1-2; TRBD1 might be the D (5 bases). CDR3 size: 12 residues. Trimming pared 2 bases from V and 11 bases from J, leaving 15 bases between. Germline loops: CDR1 SQVTM, CDR2 ANQGSEA. In DNA form, the CDR3 reads TGCAGCGTTGAAAGCCAGGCTAGGGGTTACACCTTC. This codes for CSVESQARGYTF.

This clone was observed once. V is TRBV6-6 and J is TRBJ2-2; D may be TRBD1 (5 bases). The CDR3 spans 13 residues. Trimming cost V 6 bases and J 1 base, with 6 bases left between them. CDR1 and CDR2 from the germline V gene are MNHNY and SVGAGI (reference sequence). This CDR3 reads CASRDRNTGELFF. CDR3 in DNA: TGTGCCAGCAGAGACAGGAACACCGGGGAGCTGTTTTTT.

V and J are TRBV2 and TRBJ2-5; the D gene is possibly TRBD2 (6 bases). The last part of the DNA fits TRBJ2-7 better; the J call may be wrong. This CDR3 comprises 14 residues. The V gene's germline CDR1 is SNHLY and CDR2 FYNNEI. CDR3 sequence reads: CASSTRGSGYEQYF. The CDR3 DNA follows: TGTGCCAGCAGCACTCGGGGGAGCGGCTACGAGCAGTACTTC.

Worth noting for this clone: The same CDR3 also results from other DNA sequences found in this sample. V gene TRBV4-2 combines with J gene TRBJ1-5; 9 bases fit TRBD1. The CDR3 contains 16 residues. Germline values: CDR1 LGHNA, CDR2 YNFKEQ. V shed 3 bases and J 7 bases; nucleotides not matched to a gene: 10. The CDR3 protein is CASSQLGGQGFQPQHF. The DNA of the CDR3 is TGTGCCAGCAGCCAGCTAGGGGGACAGGGCTTCCAGCCCCAGCATTTT.

This sequence joins TRBV2 and TRBJ1-6, with D perhaps TRBD1 (5 bases). Germline-derived CDR1 and CDR2 are SNHLY and FYNNEI. V lost 6 bases to trimming and J lost 7 bases, with 19 bases between them. The CDR3 loop spans 16 amino acids. The CDR3 bases are TGTGCCAGCAGACGGGATCAGGGAGGCCGAAATTCACCCCTCCACTTT. Amino acid sequence: CASRRDQGGRNSPLHF. Full variable domain (outside the CDR3, taken from reference TRBV2 and TRBJ1-6): EPEVTQTPSHQVTQMGQEVILRCVPISNHLYFYWYRQILGQKVEFLVSFYNNEISEKSEIFDDQFSVERPDGSNFTLKIRSTKLEDSAMYFCASRRDQGGRNSPLHFGNGTRLTVT.

The J gene is TRBJ1-4, the V gene TRBV30, with D tentatively TRBD1 (5 bases). Germline CDR1 and CDR2: GTSNPN and SVGIG (reference sequence). The CDR3 has 17 residues. V dropped 4 bases and J dropped 0 bases, with 18 bases sitting between them. CDR3: CAWTRGAIAATNEKLFF. CDR3 bases: TGTGCCTGGACGCGGGGCGCGATTGCCGCAACTAATGAAAAACTGTTTTTT.

This chain uses TRBV10-2 with TRBJ1-3; D call uncertain. There are 16 residues in the CDR3. Germline V gene sequence: CDR1 WSHSY, CDR2 SAAADI. V was cut by 0 bases and J by 0 bases, with 9 bases left in between. CDR3 sequence reads: CASSESGTPSGNTIYF. Here the CDR3 DNA reads TGCGCCAGCAGTGAGTCGGGCACCCCCTCTGGAAACACCATATATTTT.

This sequence joins TRBV7-8 and TRBJ1-5, with a tentative D call TRBD1 (6 bases). Germline V gene data show CDR1 as SGHVS and CDR2 as FQNEAQ. The CDR3 spans 17 residues. V was shortened by 5 bases and J by 1 base, with 18 bases between the two germline ends. The CDR3 DNA sequence: TGTGCCAGCAGCAAGGGTTGGGGGGGCGACAGCAATCAGCCCCAGCATTTT. Its translation: CASSKGWGGDSNQPQHF.

This chain links TRBV19 with TRBJ2-7; the D gene is possibly TRBD1 (6 bases). Germline CDR1 LNHDA, CDR2 SQIVND (reference sequence). V lost 5 bases to trimming and J lost 3 bases, with 17 bases between them. The CDR3 has 15 amino acids. As DNA, the CDR3 is TGTGCCAGTAGTTCCCGGGTAACAGGGTTCTACGAGCAGTACTTC. Translated, it gives CASSSRVTGFYEQYF.

V usage is TRBV6-5 and J usage is TRBJ1-1; perhaps TRBD1 as D (6 bases). The germline V and J ends were trimmed by 6 bases and 1 base, with 15 bases remaining between them. The CDR3 spans 15 residues. The germline V gene encodes CDR1 MNHEY and CDR2 SVGAGI. CDR3 nucleotides: TGTGCCAGCAGAAGACCCAGGGGCGAGAACACTGAAGCTTTCTTT. Protein: CASRRPRGENTEAFF.

The chain joins TRBV7-9 to TRBJ2-1, with D possibly matching TRBD2 (5 bases). V was shortened by 4 bases and J by 7 bases, with 17 bases between the two germline ends. This CDR3 is 15 amino acids long. CDR1 and CDR2 (germline): SEHNR, FQNEAQ (reference sequence). The CDR3 here is CASSSLGGGLNEQFF. CDR3 bases: TGTGCCAGCAGCTCCCTAGGAGGCGGGTTAAATGAGCAGTTCTTC.

The chain couples TRBV18 to TRBJ2-3; D is possibly TRBD2 (5 bases). V shed 1 base and J shed 6 bases, with 8 bases lying between them. The CDR3 is made up of 13 amino acids. The germline V gene has CDR1 KGHSH and CDR2 LQKENI. In nucleotides, the CDR3 is TGTGCCAGCTCACCACTCCTAGCTGATACGCAGTATTTT. This encodes CASSPLLADTQYF.

This chain links TRBV15 with TRBJ2-7; 9 nucleotides match TRBD1. CDR3 length equals 17 residues. After removal of 0 bases from V and 2 bases from J, the junction contained 8 bases not matched to a gene. Germline V gene data show CDR1 as LNHNV and CDR2 as YYDKDF (reference sequence). CDR3 amino acids: CATSREDYRDRAYEQYF. In DNA, the CDR3 is TGTGCCACCAGCAGAGAAGATTACCGGGACAGGGCCTACGAGCAGTACTTC. Full variable domain (rest looked up from reference TRBV15 and TRBJ2-7): DAMVIQNPRYQVTQFGKPVTLSCSQTLNHNVMYWYQQKSSQAPKLLFHYYDKDFNNEADTPDNFQSRRPNTSFCFLDIRSPGLGDTAMYLCATSREDYRDRAYEQYFGPGTRLTVT.

V and J are TRBV19 and TRBJ2-3; D perhaps matches TRBD2 (5 bases). V was pared by 6 bases and J by 5 bases, with 9 bases between. The CDR3 covers 12 residues. The germline gives CDR1 LNHDA, CDR2 SQIVND (reference sequence). CDR3 nucleotides: TGTGCCAGTAGGCCTGAGGGAGATACGCAGTATTTT. Amino acids: CASRPEGDTQYF.

CDR3 in amino acids: CASSLKTGGGTDTQYF. CDR3 in DNA: TGTGCCAGCAGCTTGAAAACAGGGGGCGGCACAGATACGCAGTATTTT. This chain connects TRBV5-4 to TRBJ2-3, with TRBD1 matching 9 bases. The CDR3 sequence is 16 residues long. The germline V gene has CDR1 SGHNT and CDR2 YYREEE (reference sequence). V lost 1 base to trimming and J lost 1 base; unmatched junction nucleotides: 4.

The rearrangement joins TRBV28 to TRBJ2-1; tentatively, D is TRBD2 (6 bases). The germline V gene encodes CDR1 MDHEN and CDR2 SYDVKM. V was shortened by 6 bases and J by 3 bases, with 15 bases between the two germline ends. The length of the CDR3 is 15 residues. CDR3 sequence (DNA): TGTGCCAGCAGGTATCCGGGAGTTAACTACAATGAGCAGTTCTTC. Translation: CASRYPGVNYNEQFF.

Only a few counts were recorded for this clone. The rearrangement uses TRBV15 and TRBJ2-1; 8 bases map to TRBD2. V gave up 0 bases and J gave up 6 bases; unmatched junction bases: 7. Looked up from germline, CDR1 is LNHNV and CDR2 is YYDKDF (reference sequence). The CDR3 length is 16 residues. In DNA form, the CDR3 reads TGTGCCACCAGCAGAGAAGAAGGCGGGGGGCTCAATGAGCAGTTCTTC. It yields the protein CATSREEGGGLNEQFF.

V gene TRBV15 combines with J gene TRBJ2-1; 7 bases align to TRBD2. This CDR3 comprises 15 residues. CDR1 is LNHNV and CDR2 is YYDKDF in the germline V gene (reference sequence). Trimming at V came to 2 bases and at J to 7 bases, leaving 8 bases not matched to a gene. The chain's CDR3 is CATSRRLADTNEQFF. In DNA form, the CDR3 reads TGTGCCACCAGCAGAAGGCTAGCGGACACTAATGAGCAGTTCTTC.

A remark on this clone: Its ends do not fully match the called genes, so a read error is possible. This sample also contains other DNA sequences that code for the same CDR3. V is TRBV5-7 and J is TRBJ1-5; TRBD1 matches at 7 bases. TRBV5-7 carries the ORF label, with uncertain function. CDR3 length equals 15 residues. The CDR3 nucleotides are TGTGCCAGCAGCTTGGACAGGGGAAGCAATCAACCCCAGCATTTT. Translated, it gives CASSLDRGSNQPQHF.